This T cell receptor beta chain appears in the sequencing data of a study of blood T cell repertoires in COVID-19. Study as a whole: Sites across the United States, Italy and Spain contributed samples from acute and convalescent COVID-19. The analysed material was cDNA or gDNA that came from T cells, B-cell-depleted T cells, or PBMCs.

Authors' processing steps: Amplified reference gene primers provided the basis for estimating nucleated cell counts. Some clones are missing from TCRdb's copy, which holds only in-frame ones; the method was immunoSEQ multiplex PCR. That table is the source of V, J and clone size, and D and trimming were worked out from the DNA. The table shows 100,000 or so clones, with around 79% occurring only once. The V gene's germline CDR1 is LGHDT and CDR2 YNNKEL (reference sequence). V lost 1 base and J 4 bases, leaving 13 bases between the germline ends. This CDR3 has 16 residues. This sequence originates from a man between 65 and 79 years old with active or convalescent COVID-19. Material for sequencing was peripheral blood. The chain uses TRBV3-1 (or the pseudogene TRBV3-2) and TRBJ1-4; D remains unclear. CDR3: CASSQGGRAFNEKLFF. The CDR3 nucleotides are TGTGCCAGCAGCCAAGGTGGGCGGGCCTTTAATGAAAAACTGTTTTTT.